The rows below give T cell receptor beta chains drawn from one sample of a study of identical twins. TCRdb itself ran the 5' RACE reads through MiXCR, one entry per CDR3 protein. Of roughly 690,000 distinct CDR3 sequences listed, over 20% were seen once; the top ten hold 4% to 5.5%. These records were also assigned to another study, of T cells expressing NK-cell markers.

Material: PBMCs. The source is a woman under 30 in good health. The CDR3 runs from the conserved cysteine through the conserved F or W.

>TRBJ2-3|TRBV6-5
CASSYTAGTVTDTQYF
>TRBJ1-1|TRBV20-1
CSARKGPKTEAFF
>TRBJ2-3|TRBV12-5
CASDRPLDRGMTDTQYF
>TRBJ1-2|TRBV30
CAWAPSGANYGYTF
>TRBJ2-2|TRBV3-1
CASSPRLAWPGELFF
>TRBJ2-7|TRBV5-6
CASSYRGTVTYEQYF
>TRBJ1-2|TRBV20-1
CSAPPAGTDGYTF
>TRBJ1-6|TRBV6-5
CASSYLQGTGSPLHF
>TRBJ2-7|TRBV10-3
CAISVRETYEQYF
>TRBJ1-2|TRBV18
CASSPTVANYGYTF
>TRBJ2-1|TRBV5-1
CASSGGGLAGYNEQFF
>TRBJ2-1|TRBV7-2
CASSFTSGRGYNEQFF
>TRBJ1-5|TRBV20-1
CSARDPGQLNQPQHF
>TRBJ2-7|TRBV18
CASSLFRDRVGSYEQYF
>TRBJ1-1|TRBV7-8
CASSPTGTIFSTEAFF
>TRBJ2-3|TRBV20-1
CSARDRVGTDTQYF
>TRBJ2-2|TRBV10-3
CAISVIQGSDTGELFF
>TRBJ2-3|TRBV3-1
CASSQDGGMAQYF
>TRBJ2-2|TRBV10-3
CAIGLQGFTGELFF
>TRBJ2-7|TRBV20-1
CSAVSRDEQYF
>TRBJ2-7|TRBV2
CASRGQAEYF
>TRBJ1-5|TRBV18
CASSPGGTAGNQPQHF
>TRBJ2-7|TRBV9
CASSGGPGHYSYEQYF
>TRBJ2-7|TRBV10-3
CAISEPTSGVVEQYF
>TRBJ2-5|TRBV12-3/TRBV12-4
CASTGTGRETQYF
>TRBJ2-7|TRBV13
CASSRQSISYEQYF
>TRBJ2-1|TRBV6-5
CASSYGRFGEQFF
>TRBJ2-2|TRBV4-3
CASSQWDGGTVGELFF
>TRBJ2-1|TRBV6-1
CASSERLAASSYNEQFF
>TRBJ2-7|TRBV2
CASRDFYEQYF
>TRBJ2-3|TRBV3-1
CASSRGLADTDTQYF
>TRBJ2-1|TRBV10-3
CAITSAGVWFF
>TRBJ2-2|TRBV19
CATTDLNTGELFF
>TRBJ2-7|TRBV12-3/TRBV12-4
CASSTRESPSYEQYF
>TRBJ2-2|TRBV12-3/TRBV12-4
CADRPLEGTNTGELFF
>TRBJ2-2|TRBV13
CASSPSLGESTGELFF
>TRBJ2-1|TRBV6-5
CASITPGGNEQFF
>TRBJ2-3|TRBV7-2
CASRGLAGMGTDTQYF
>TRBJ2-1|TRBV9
CASSGRDSSYSYNEQFF
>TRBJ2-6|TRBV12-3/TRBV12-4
CASSLTAHSGANVLTF
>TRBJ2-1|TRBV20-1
CSALKTNNEQFF
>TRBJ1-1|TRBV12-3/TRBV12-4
CASTLASEAFF
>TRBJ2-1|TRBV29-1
CSSGGSGRLYNEQFF
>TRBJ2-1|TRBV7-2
CASSPRVGEQFF
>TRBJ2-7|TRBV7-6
CASSSGSGDEQYF
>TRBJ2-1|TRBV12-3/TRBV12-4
CASRLGPYNEQFF
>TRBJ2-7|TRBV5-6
CASSLIGAAFYEQYF
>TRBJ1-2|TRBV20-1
CSARRDGEYGYTF
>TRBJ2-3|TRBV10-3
CAISAGGGAGDTQYF
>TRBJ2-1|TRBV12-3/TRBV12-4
CASSLQGGPYNEQFF
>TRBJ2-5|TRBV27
CASSLGRGRRQETQYF
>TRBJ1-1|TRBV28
CASKVANTEAFF
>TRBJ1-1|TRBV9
CASSVEPITEAFF
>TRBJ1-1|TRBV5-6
CASSFDRVAPEAFF
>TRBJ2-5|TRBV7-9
CASSLTPGKETQYF
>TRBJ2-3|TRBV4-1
CASSQDSKTGIADTQYF
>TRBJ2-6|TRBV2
CASSPTRSGANVLTF
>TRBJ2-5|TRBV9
CASSVAGNQETQYF
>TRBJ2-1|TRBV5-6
CASSLGSGQAYEQFF